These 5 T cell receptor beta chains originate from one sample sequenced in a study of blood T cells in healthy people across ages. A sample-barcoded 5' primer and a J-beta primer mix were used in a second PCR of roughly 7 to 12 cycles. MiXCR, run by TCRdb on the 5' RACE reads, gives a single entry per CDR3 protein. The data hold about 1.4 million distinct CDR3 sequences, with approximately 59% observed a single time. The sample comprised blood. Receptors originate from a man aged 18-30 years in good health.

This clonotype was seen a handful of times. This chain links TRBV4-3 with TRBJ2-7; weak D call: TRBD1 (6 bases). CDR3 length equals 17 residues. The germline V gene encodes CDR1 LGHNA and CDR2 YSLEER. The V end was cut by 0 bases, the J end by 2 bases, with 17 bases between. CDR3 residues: CASSQDRGMAGAYEQYF. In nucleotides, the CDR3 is TGCGCCAGCAGCCAAGATAGGGGGATGGCGGGCGCCTACGAGCAGTACTTC.

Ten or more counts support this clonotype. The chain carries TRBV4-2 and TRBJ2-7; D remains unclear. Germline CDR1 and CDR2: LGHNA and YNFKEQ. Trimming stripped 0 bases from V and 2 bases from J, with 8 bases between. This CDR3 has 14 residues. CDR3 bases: TGTGCCAGCAGCCAAGATGGGGTTACCTACGAGCAGTACTTC. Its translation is CASSQDGVTYEQYF.

The CDR3 DNA is TGTGCCAGCAGTTACTCCCCGGACAGTTGGGAGCAGTACTTC. Translated, it gives CASSYSPDSWEQYF. V is TRBV6-2 or TRBV6-3 and J is TRBJ2-7; a weak D match, TRBD1 (6 bases). Trimming stripped 0 bases from V and 7 bases from J, with 13 bases between. This CDR3 contains 14 residues. Germline V gene sequence: CDR1 MNHEY, CDR2 SVGEGT.

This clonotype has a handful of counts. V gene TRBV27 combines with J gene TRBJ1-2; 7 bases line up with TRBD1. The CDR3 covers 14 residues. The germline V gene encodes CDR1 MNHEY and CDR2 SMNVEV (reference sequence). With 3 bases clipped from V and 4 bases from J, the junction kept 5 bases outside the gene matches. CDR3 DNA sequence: TGTGCCAGCAGTTTTGGGGGACAGCTCTATGGCTACACCTTC. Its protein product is CASSFGGQLYGYTF.

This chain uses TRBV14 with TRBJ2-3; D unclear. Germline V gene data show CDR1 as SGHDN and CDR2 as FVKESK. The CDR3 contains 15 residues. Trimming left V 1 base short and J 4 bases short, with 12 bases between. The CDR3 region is CASSQGTNHPDTQYF. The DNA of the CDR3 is TGTGCCAGCAGCCAAGGAACTAATCATCCAGATACGCAGTATTTT.